The clone carrying this T cell receptor (beta chain) was seen a few times. Extracted total RNA amounted to at least 5.5 micrograms for each sample. The data were taken from a study of blood T cells in healthy people across ages. Combining a sample-barcoded 5' primer with a J-beta primer mix, a second PCR ran for roughly 7 to 12 cycles. Researchers report that each sample yielded at least 2.5 million CDR3-containing paired-end reads. TCRdb reprocessed the 5' RACE reads with MiXCR, giving one entry per CDR3 protein. The sample holds more than 900,000 distinct CDR3 sequences, 25% to 35% seen once. Between the trimmed V and J ends, which lost 0 bases and 9 bases, there was a span of 22 bases. Germline V lookup: CDR1 DFQATT, CDR2 SNEGSKA (reference sequence). The CDR3 has 16 amino acids. This sample also belongs to another study, concerning T cells of mothers and their children.

The genes are TRBV20-1 and TRBJ2-3; possible D gene TRBD1, 6 bases. The material sequenced was blood. The sequence was obtained from a woman in her thirties or forties in good health. CDR3 coding DNA: TGCAGTGCTAGAGATACTAGGGGACACCTAAGTATCACGCAGTATTTT. This encodes CSARDTRGHLSITQYF.